This TCR beta chain is drawn from a study of T cells in localized non-small cell lung cancer (dated by TCRdb to 2018 to 2021). About the full investigation: The study analyzed T cell repertoires of 200 to 250 early-stage NSCLC patients, comparing tumors and uninvolved tumor-adjacent lungs. The cohort comprised around 250 treatment-naïve NSCLC patients with resected, localized lung tumors. Of the NSCLC patients, 120 to 150 were male and about a hundred were female, and the mean age was around 70 years.

At diagnosis, tumor, uninvolved tumor-adjacent lung and peripheral blood were collected and then preserved as a mix of FFPE and fresh-frozen material. For TCR repertoire profiling, blood samples were analyzed in the form of peripheral blood mononuclear cells. TCR beta CDR3 regions were sequenced from DNA using the immunoSEQ Assay. Per the authors' processing: To compute T cell density, TCR beta template counts were normalized to usable DNA, which was estimated by amplifying housekeeping genes. Using the preseqR package, richness was estimated by extrapolating to 120,000 templates for tissue samples and 400,000 templates for PBMC samples. Clonality was calculated as one minus Pielou's evenness. Tissue-enriched TCRs were identified through differential abundance testing performed on productive amino-acid clonotypes, with a minimum total count of 5 and an alpha of 0.1. The Jaccard Index and the Morisita Overlap Index were used to quantify repertoire overlap between compartments. GLIPH grouped TCR beta CDR3s together with public tetramer-defined viral CDR3s, and a viral motif had to include at least three viral sequences and show V-gene enrichment. The immuneACCESS repertoire file appears here via TCRdb, limited to in-frame rearrangements. These files lack a portion of the clones; in checked studies, under half of the deficit traces to unresolved V genes, and the cause of the others is not known. The V and J calls and clone size were taken over from that table, and D and trimming were inferred from the DNA. The sample table holds nearly 35,000 clones, of which 88% were seen once. 3.5% to 5% of the sample lies in the top ten.

Study-wide findings and limitations: Because the study design was exploratory, TCR variables were selected using unadjusted p-values without false-discovery rate correction. Uninvolved tumor-adjacent lung showed the highest T cell clonality, higher than tumor, which suggests more focused antigenic responses in the adjacent lung. Because multi-region tumor sequencing was not performed, intratumor heterogeneity could not be ruled out. Of the top 100 tumor clones, a median of 57 were detected in paired uninvolved adjacent lung; around 30 were also among that lung's top 100. Higher blood T cell density associated with longer overall survival, while higher adjacent-lung clonality associated with shorter survival.

About this clone: The antigen it binds to is not known. No base qualities exist here, and no much larger clone lies one base off it.

This sample comprised peripheral blood, obtained before any cancer treatment. The sequence came from a woman between 40 and 69 years old with stage I lung adenocarcinoma.

The CDR3 protein is CASCERQETQYF. The DNA is as follows: TGTGCCAGCTGTGAACGCCAAGAGACCCAGTACTTC. The V and J genes are TRBV7-2 and TRBJ2-5; confidence is insufficient to name the D gene. The CDR3 measures 12 amino acids from cysteine to phenylalanine. Only the CDR3 DNA is retained, 36 bases long and in frame from the first base. CDR1 and CDR2 are drawn from the germline V gene: SGHTA, FQGNSA. V and J lose 8 bases and 1 base, and a span of 8 bases separates them. Full variable domain (CDR3 extended with the reference TRBV7-2 and TRBJ2-5 proteins): GAGVSQSPSNKVTEKGKDVELRCDPISGHTALYWYRQSLGQGLEFLIYFQGNSAPDKSGLPSDRFSAERTGGSVSTLTIQRTQQEDSAVYLCASCERQETQYFGPGTRLLVL.